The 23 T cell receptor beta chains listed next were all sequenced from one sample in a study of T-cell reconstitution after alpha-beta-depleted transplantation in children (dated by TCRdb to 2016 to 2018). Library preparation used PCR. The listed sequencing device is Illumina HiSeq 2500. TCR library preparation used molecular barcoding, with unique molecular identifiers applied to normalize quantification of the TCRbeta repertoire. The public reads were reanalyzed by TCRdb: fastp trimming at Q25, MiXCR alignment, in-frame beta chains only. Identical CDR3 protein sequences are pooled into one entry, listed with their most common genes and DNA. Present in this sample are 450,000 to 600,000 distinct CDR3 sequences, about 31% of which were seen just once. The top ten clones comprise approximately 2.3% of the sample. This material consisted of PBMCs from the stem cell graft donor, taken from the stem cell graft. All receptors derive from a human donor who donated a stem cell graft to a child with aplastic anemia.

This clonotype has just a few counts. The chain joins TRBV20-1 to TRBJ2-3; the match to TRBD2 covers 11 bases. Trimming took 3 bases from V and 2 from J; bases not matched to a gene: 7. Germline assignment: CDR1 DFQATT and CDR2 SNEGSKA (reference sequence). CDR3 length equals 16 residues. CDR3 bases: TGCAGTGCTAGGAAACTAGCGGGAGTTTACACAGATACGCAGTATTTT. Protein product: CSARKLAGVYTDTQYF.

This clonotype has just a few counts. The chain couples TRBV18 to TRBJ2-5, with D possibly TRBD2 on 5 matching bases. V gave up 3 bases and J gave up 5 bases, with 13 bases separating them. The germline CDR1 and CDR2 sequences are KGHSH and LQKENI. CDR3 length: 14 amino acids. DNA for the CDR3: TGTGCCAGCTCACCGATGACCCGCGGGGAGACCCAGTACTTC. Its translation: CASSPMTRGETQYF.

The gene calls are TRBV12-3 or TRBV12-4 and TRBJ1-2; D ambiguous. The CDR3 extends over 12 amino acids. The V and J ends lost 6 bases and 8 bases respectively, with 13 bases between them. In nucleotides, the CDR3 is TGTGCCAGCAGCCCCCCGGCTTCCGGCTACACCTTC. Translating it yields CASSPPASGYTF.

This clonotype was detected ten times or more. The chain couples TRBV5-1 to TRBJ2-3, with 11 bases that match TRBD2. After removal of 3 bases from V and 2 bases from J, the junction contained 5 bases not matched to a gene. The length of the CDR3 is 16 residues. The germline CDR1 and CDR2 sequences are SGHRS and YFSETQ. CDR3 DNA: TGCGCCAGCAGCTCGGGGACTAGCGGACCCACAGATACGCAGTATTTT. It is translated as CASSSGTSGPTDTQYF.

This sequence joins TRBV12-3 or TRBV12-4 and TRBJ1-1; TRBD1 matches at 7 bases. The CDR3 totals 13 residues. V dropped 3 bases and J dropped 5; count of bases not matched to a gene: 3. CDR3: CASSFAGGTEAFF. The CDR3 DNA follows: TGTGCCAGCAGTTTTGCAGGGGGTACTGAAGCTTTCTTT.

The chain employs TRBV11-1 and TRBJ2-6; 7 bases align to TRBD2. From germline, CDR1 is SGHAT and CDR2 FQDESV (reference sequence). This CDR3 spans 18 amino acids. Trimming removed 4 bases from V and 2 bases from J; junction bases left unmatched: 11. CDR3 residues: CASSSRRGDPAGANVLTF. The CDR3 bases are TGTGCCAGCAGCTCCCGTCGGGGGGACCCTGCTGGGGCCAACGTCCTGACTTTC.

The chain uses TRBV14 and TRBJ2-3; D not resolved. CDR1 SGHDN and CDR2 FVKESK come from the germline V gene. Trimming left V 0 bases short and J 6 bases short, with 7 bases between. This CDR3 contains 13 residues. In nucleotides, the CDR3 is TGTGCCAGCAGCCAAGATCTAAGGGATACGCAGTATTTT. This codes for CASSQDLRDTQYF.

CDR3 sequence reads: CAISESWGAEAFF. As DNA, the CDR3 is TGTGCCATCAGTGAGTCCTGGGGCGCTGAAGCTTTCTTT. J is TRBJ1-1 and V is TRBV10-3, with TRBD1 as a possible D gene (5 bases). CDR1 ENHRY and CDR2 SYGVKD come from the germline V gene. V lost 0 bases to trimming and J lost 6 bases, with 8 bases between them. The CDR3 totals 13 residues.

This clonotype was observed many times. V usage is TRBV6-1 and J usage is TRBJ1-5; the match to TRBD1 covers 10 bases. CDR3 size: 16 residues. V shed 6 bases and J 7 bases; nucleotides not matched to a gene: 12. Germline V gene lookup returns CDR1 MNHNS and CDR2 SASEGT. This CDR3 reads CASSKDRDRGGQPQHF. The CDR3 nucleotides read TGTGCCAGCAGCAAAGACCGGGACAGGGGAGGGCAGCCCCAGCATTTT.

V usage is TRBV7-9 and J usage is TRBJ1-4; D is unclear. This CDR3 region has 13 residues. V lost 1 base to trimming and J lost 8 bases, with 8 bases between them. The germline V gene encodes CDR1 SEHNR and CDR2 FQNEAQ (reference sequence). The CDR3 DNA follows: TGTGCCAGCAGCTTAGGGACTGAAGAAAAACTGTTTTTT. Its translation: CASSLGTEEKLFF.

The CDR3 DNA reads TGCAGTGCTAGGGACTGGCCCTCTTATGATGATGGCTACACCTTC. As protein: CSARDWPSYDDGYTF. The chain has TRBV20-1 and TRBJ1-2, with no clear D. Trimming stripped 3 bases from V and 6 bases from J, with 20 bases between. The CDR3 extends over 15 amino acids. Germline CDR1 is DFQATT and CDR2 is SNEGSKA (reference sequence).

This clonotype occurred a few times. DNA for the CDR3: TGCAGTGCTAGGGTCGCGGGGCGGGTCACCGGGGAGCTGTTTTTT. Protein sequence: CSARVAGRVTGELFF. The chain couples TRBV20-1 to TRBJ2-2; tentative D call: TRBD2 (6 bases). Deletions cut 3 bases from V and 4 bases from J, with 15 bases between. The CDR3 is 15 residues long. Germline V lookup: CDR1 DFQATT, CDR2 SNEGSKA (reference sequence).

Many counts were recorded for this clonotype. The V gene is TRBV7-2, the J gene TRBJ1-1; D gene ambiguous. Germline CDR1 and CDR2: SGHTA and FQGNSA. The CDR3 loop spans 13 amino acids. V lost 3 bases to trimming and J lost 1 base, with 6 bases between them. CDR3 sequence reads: CASSLKANTEAFF. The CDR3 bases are TGTGCCAGCAGCTTGAAGGCGAACACTGAAGCTTTCTTT.

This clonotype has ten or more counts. CDR3 in DNA: TGCAGTGCTAGAGCCGGGGCTAGCGGGATTCGGGAGCAGTTCTTC. The encoded protein is CSARAGASGIREQFF. V usage is TRBV20-1 and J usage is TRBJ2-1, with 9 nucleotides matching TRBD2. From germline, CDR1 is DFQATT and CDR2 SNEGSKA (reference sequence). V lost 1 base to trimming and J lost 10 bases; unmatched junction nucleotides: 11. There are 15 residues in the CDR3.

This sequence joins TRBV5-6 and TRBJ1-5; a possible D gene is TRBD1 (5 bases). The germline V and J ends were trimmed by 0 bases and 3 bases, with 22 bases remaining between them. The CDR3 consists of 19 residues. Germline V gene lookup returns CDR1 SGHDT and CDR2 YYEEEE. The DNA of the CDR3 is TGTGCCAGCAGCTTGGCCCTTGGGGCAGATCTTATGGCCAATCAGCCCCAGCATTTT. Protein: CASSLALGADLMANQPQHF.

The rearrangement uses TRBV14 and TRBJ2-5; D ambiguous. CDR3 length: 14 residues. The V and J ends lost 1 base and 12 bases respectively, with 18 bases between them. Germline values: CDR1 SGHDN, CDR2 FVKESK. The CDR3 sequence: CASSQAGNGLPKYF. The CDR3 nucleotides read TGTGCCAGCAGCCAAGCGGGTAATGGGCTTCCTAAGTACTTC.

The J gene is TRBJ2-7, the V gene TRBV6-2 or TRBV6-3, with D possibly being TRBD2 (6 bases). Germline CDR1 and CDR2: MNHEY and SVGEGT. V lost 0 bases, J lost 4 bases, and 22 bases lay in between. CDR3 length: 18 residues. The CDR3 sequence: CASSYSNLYSGANYEQYV. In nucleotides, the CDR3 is TGTGCCAGCAGTTACTCAAACCTTTACTCGGGAGCCAATTACGAGCAGTACGTC.

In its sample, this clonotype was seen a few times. The chain's CDR3 is CASMGGQDQPQHF. The CDR3 DNA reads as TGTGCCAGCATGGGAGGACAGGATCAGCCCCAGCATTTT. The chain is built from TRBV6-2 or TRBV6-3 and TRBJ1-5, with 7 bases matching TRBD1. Germline V gives CDR1 MNHEY, CDR2 SVGEGT. This CDR3 region has 13 residues. V dropped 7 bases and J dropped 5; count of bases not matched to a gene: 5.

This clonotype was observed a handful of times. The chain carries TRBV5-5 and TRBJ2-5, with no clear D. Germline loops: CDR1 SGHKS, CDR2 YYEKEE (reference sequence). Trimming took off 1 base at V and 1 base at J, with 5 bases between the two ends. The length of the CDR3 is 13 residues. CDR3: CASSLLIQETQYF. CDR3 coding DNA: TGTGCCAGCAGCTTGTTAATCCAAGAGACCCAGTACTTC.

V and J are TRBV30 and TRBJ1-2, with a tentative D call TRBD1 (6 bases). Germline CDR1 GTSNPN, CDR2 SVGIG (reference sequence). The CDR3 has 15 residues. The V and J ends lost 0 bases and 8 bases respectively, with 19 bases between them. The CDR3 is CAWSVSGGALYGYTF. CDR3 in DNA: TGTGCCTGGAGTGTCTCGGGGGGCGCGCTTTACGGCTACACCTTC.

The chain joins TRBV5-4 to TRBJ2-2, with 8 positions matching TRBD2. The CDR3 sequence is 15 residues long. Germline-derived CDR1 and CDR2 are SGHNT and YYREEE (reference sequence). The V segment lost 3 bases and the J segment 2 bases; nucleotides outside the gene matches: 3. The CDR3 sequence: CASSSRTSNTGELFF. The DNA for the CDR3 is TGTGCCAGCAGCTCAAGGACTAGCAACACCGGGGAGCTGTTTTTT.

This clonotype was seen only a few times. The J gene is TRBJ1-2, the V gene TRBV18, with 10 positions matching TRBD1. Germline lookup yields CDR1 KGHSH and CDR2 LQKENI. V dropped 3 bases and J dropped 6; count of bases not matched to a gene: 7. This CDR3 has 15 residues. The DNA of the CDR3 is TGTGCCAGCTCACCTCCCGGGACAGGGGCGAATGGCTACACCTTC. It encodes CASSPPGTGANGYTF. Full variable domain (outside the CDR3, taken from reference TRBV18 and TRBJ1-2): NAGVMQNPRHLVRRRGQEARLRCSPMKGHSHVYWYRQLPEEGLKFMVYLQKENIIDESGMPKERFSAEFPKEGPSILRIQQVVRGDSAAYFCASSPPGTGANGYTFGSGTRLTVV.

This CDR3 is CASSTGYNQPQHF. The CDR3 DNA follows: TGTGCCAGCAGTACAGGGTACAATCAGCCCCAGCATTTT. V is TRBV12-3 or TRBV12-4 and J is TRBJ1-5; possible D gene TRBD1, 6 bases. The CDR3 has 13 amino acids. The V and J ends lost 5 bases and 3 bases respectively, with 8 bases between them.